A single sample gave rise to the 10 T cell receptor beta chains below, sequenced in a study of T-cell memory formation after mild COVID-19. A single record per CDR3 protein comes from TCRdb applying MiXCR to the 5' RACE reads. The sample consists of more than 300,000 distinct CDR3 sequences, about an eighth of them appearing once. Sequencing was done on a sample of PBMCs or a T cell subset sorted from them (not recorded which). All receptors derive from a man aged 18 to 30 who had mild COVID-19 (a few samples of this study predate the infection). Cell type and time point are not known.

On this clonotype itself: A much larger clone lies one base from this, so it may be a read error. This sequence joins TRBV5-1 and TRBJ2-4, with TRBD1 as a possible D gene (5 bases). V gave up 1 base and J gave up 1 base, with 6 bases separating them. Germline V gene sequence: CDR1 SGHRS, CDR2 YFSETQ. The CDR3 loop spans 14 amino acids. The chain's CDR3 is CASSLSGAKNIQYF. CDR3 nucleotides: TGCGCCAGCAGCTTGTCAGGGGCCAAAAACATTCAGTACTTC.

The CDR3 bases are TGCGCCAGCAGCCAAGTAACTATAGGGACAGGGTACACTGAAGCTTTCTTT. Amino acid sequence: CASSQVTIGTGYTEAFF. The V and J genes are TRBV4-1 and TRBJ1-1, with 9 bases identical to TRBD1. Germline CDR1 and CDR2: MGHRA and YSYEKL. Losses at the gene ends were 1 base for V and 3 bases for J; bases not matched to a gene: 9. CDR3 size: 17 residues.

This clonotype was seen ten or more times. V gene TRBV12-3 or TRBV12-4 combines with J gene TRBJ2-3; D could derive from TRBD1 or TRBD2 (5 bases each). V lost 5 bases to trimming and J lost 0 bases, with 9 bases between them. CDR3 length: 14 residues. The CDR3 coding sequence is TGTGCCAGCAGTCCTGGGGGTAGCACAGATACGCAGTATTTT. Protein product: CASSPGGSTDTQYF.

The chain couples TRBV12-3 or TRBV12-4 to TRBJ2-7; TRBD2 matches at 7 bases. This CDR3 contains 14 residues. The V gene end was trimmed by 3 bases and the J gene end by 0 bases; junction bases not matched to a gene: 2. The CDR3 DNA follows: TGTGCCAGCAGTTTCCAGCGGGGCTCCTACGAGCAGTACTTC. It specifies CASSFQRGSYEQYF.

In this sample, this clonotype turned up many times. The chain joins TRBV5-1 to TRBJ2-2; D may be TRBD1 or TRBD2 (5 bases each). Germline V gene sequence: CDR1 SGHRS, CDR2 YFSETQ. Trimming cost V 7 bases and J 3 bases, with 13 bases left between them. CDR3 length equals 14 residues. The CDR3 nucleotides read TGCGCCAGCGGGGGACGGACTTACACCGGGGAGCTGTTTTTT. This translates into CASGGRTYTGELFF.

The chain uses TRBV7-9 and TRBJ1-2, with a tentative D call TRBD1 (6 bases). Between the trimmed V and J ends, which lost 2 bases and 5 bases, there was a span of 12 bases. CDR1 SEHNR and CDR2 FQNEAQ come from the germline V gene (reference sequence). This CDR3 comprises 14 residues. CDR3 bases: TGTGCCAGCAGCTTACTCGGGGGGGCGTATGGCTACACCTTC. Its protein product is CASSLLGGAYGYTF.

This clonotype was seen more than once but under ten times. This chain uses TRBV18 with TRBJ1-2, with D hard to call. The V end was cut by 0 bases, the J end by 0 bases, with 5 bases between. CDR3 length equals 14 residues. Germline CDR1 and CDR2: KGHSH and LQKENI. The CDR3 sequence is CASSPPLTNYGYTF. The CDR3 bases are TGTGCCAGCTCACCACCACTCACTAACTATGGCTACACCTTC.

The DNA for the CDR3 is TGTGCCAGCAGTCGGTATGGATCACAAGAGACCCAGTACTTC. It codes for CASSRYGSQETQYF. The chain has TRBV27 and TRBJ2-5; D not certain. The germline V and J ends were trimmed by 5 bases and 2 bases, with 12 bases remaining between them. This CDR3 has 14 residues. Germline V gives CDR1 MNHEY, CDR2 SMNVEV (reference sequence).

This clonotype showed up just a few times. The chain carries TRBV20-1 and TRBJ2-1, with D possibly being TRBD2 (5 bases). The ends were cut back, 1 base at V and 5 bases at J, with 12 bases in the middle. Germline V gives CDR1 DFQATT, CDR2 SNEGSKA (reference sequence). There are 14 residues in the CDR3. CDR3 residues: CSARALLVDNEQFF. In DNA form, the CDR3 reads TGCAGTGCTAGAGCCCTACTAGTAGACAATGAGCAGTTCTTC.

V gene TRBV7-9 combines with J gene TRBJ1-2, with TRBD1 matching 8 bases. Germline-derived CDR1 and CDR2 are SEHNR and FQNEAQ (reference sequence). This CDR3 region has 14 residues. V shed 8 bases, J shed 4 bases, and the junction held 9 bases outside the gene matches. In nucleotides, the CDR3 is TGTGCCAGCGAACCCACAGGGGGGGGCTATGGCTACACCTTC. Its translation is CASEPTGGGYGYTF.